This TCR beta chain was obtained from a study of ipilimumab plus nivolumab after autologous stem cell transplantation. Study details: Both relapsed and primary refractory DLBCL were included.

Germline V gives CDR1 MNHEY, CDR2 SVGAGI. This CDR3 is built from 15 residues. V dropped 0 bases and J dropped 3 bases, with 12 bases sitting between them. The method was immunoSEQ multiplex PCR; TCRdb's version includes in-frame clones alone and lacks a portion of them. The sample has around 21,000 clones; over 75% are singletons. The input for sequencing was PBMCs, taken in a trial of ipilimumab plus nivolumab as post-transplant consolidation. The rearrangement links TRBV6-5 to TRBJ2-7; maybe TRBD2 (6 bases). This sequence originates from a male donor with diffuse large B-cell lymphoma. CDR3 DNA sequence: TGTGCCAGCAGTTACTCGGGACTGGGGAACTACGAGCAGTACTTC. It codes for CASSYSGLGNYEQYF.